This is a list of T cell receptor beta chains from one sample in a study of T cell responses to AZD1222 COVID-19 vaccine. Produced via immunoSEQ multiplex PCR; TCRdb's table is partial and in-frame only. This sample has tens of thousands of clones; approximately 90% occur once, and the top ten carry roughly 5.4%. Sequenced here: peripheral blood, sampled on day 0 of AZD1222 vaccination. Receptor source: an adult in good health. The conserved cysteine and the conserved F or W are not part of the CDR3 here. The order of the fields is V gene, CDR3 protein.

v_gene: TRBV2
CDR3aa: ASSEARLGGQAF

v_gene: TRBV7-2
CDR3aa: ASSPQGVDQPQH

v_gene: TRBV5-1
CDR3aa: ASSDLQGAGEKLF

v_gene: TRBV6-5
CDR3aa: ASSLGGNEQF

v_gene: TRBV27
CDR3aa: ASSLSMDLGELF

v_gene: TRBV3-1/TRBV3-2
CDR3aa: ASSQDAFNTEAF

v_gene: TRBV12-5
CDR3aa: ASGLGTSDTDTQY

v_gene: TRBV28
CDR3aa: ASRADYEQY

v_gene: TRBV6-2/TRBV6-3
CDR3aa: ASSYSTGSEAF

v_gene: TRBV14
CDR3aa: ASSQRRAAWGGYT

v_gene: TRBV2
CDR3aa: ASSVRLADNTGELF

v_gene: TRBV15
CDR3aa: ATSRGRGSNEKLF

v_gene: TRBV28
CDR3aa: ASGRQGDSPLH

v_gene: TRBV18
CDR3aa: ASSTGPPYEQY

v_gene: TRBV2
CDR3aa: ASSEAAPGGELF

v_gene: TRBV6-5
CDR3aa: ASSFLGGSYEQY

v_gene: TRBV10-3
CDR3aa: AISARGRGDNYGYT

v_gene: TRBV10-3
CDR3aa: ATSTGRGYTEAF

v_gene: TRBV5-1
CDR3aa: ASSVPPADTQY

v_gene: TRBV6-9
CDR3aa: ASTSTDTQY

v_gene: TRBV10-3
CDR3aa: AISESDGGNQPQH

v_gene: TRBV7-3
CDR3aa: ASSPGLAGYEQY